This T cell receptor (beta chain) emerged from a study of molecular identifiers for immune sequencing clone quantification. Study details: Four of five splits of RNA from around 18,000 or 91,000 naive CD8 cells were sequenced in replicates.

Previously described methods and listed TCR primers were employed for the bulk TCR libraries. TCRdb analysed the PCR reads with MiXCR anew, one entry per CDR3 protein. The sample lists about 640,000 distinct CDR3 sequences, 20% occurring once. With 10%, 30% or 50% of RNA, about 17,000 to 1,000,000 naive CD8 T cells were sequenced. The authors sorted naive CD8 T cells as CD8+CD4-CCR7+CD45RA+. There are many counts of this clonotype. The junction had 13 bases not matched to a gene; V was cut back by 5 bases and J by 6 bases. The CDR3 extends over 15 amino acids. Germline loops: CDR1 SNHLY, CDR2 FYNNEI. The sample was naive CD8+ T cells from blood, with Jurkat cell RNA spiked in. The subset denotes: FACS-sorted CD8+CD4-CCR7+CD45RA+ naive T cells. The genes are TRBV2 and TRBJ2-7, with TRBD1 matching over 7 bases. This TCR was sampled from a human donor in good health. Some libraries in this study had Jurkat cell RNA spiked in. In DNA form, the CDR3 reads TGTGCCAGCAGTTTTTTGGGGACAGAGACTTCCGAGCAGTACTTC. It specifies CASSFLGTETSEQYF.